A selection of T cell receptor beta chains follows, all from one sample in a study of blood T cell repertoires in COVID-19. Produced via immunoSEQ multiplex PCR; TCRdb's table is partial and in-frame only. The table records about 160,000 clones, 70% to 90% of them present only once. Source material: PBMCs or T cells enriched from blood (not recorded which). Receptor source: a woman aged 45-65 years who had recovered from COVID-19. Both conserved end residues are part of each CDR3.

V | CDR3
TRBV27 | CASSLFGAGGNTEAFF
TRBV13 | CASSSDRVDEKLFF
TRBV27 | CASRPGQGPDTQYF
TRBV19 | CASSSPGSWGSPLHF
TRBV6-5 | CASSPTPGLDYGYTF
TRBV4-1 | CASSRGPGETQYF
TRBV5-1 | CASSGDRGLGIQYF
TRBV4-1 | CASSLSTRRGLEPQHF
TRBV7-8 | CASSLEGLAVGGYTF
TRBV5-6 | CASSLVREGYTF
TRBV9 | CASSVSGTSRSREQFF
TRBV29-1 | CSVSPGGNTIYF
TRBV19 | CASSPGQTSTDTQYF
TRBV6-5 | CASSYSRGTAYSPLHF
TRBV4-2 | CASRRTGGTDTQYF
TRBV10-3 | CAATSGTGSNQPQHF
TRBV7-9 | CATPGTGGLNTGELFF
TRBV7-3 | CASSPGSGGATDTQYF
TRBV4-3 | CASSQDAAGRTDTQYF
TRBV11-2 | CASSGWTGVNTEAFF
TRBV7-9 | CASSLEEVFSNEKLFF
TRBV19 | CATLDLQGARGYTF
TRBV19 | CASSIWGQGREPQHF
TRBV6-5 | CASIWTSGGWDTQYF
TRBV7-3 | CASSLTGGPGSPLHF
TRBV28 | CASSPRGAGGYGYTF
TRBV30 | CAYIKGAGGYTF
TRBV5-4 | CASKARVSNEQFF
TRBV24-1 | CATSEIGGGAYEQFF
TRBV30 | CAWNSGQGGQPQHF
TRBV5-1 | CASSLGTSGGARETQYF
TRBV5-1 | CASSLNTGLNSPLHF
TRBV3-1/TRBV3-2 | CASSQAGQGKETQYF
TRBV7-6 | CASSLAGGGGYTF
TRBV9 | CASSVVQGRTDTQYF
TRBV5-1 | CASGKQGEGNTEAFF
TRBV27 | CASSPTGGWETQYF
TRBV7-8 | CASTTTGAPNQPQHF
TRBV2 | CASSGAETQYF
TRBV13 | CASSKGGPPGQPQHF
TRBV19 | CASSIVRTNPLDTEAFF
TRBV9 | CASSARTSGGGWTRNEQFF
TRBV18 | CASSQVRENTEAFF
TRBV6-5 | CASSSPWAFF
TRBV27 | CASSPLAGGSRDIQYF
TRBV2 | CASCGSPNTEAFF
TRBV5-1 | CASRSELSSYGYTF
TRBV19 | CASTLSTNYGYTF
TRBV19 | CASSPWGKGWNEQFF
TRBV11-2 | CASSSFTGYLRGGNIQYF